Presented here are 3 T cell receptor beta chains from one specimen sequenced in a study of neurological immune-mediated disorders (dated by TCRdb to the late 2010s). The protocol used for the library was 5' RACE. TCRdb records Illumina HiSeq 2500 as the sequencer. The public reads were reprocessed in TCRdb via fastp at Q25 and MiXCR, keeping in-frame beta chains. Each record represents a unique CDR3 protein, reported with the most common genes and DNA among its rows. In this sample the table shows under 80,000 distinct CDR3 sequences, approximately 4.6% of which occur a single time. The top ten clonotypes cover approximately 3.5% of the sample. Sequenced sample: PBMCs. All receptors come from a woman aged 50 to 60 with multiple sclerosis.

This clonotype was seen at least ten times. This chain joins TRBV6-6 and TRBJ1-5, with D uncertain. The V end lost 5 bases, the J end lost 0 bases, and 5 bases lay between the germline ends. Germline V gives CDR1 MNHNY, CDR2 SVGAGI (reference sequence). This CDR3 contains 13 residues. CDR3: CASSQFSNQPQHF. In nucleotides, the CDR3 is TGTGCCAGCAGTCAATTTAGCAATCAGCCCCAGCATTTT.

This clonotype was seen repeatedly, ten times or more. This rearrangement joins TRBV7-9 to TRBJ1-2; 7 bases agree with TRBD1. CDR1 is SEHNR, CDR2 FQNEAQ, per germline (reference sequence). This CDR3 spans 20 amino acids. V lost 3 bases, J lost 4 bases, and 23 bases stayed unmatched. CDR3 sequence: CASSFTTLQTGLGYGYGYTF. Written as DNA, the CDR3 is TGTGCCAGCAGCTTCACCACCCTACAGACAGGGCTGGGATATGGCTATGGCTACACCTTC.

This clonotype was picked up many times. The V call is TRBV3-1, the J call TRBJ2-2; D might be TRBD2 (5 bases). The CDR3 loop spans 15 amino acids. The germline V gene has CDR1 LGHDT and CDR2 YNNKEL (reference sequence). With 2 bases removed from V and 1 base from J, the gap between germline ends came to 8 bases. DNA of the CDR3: TGTGCCAGCAGCCAATTTAGCGAGAACACCGGGGAGCTGTTTTTT. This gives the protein CASSQFSENTGELFF.